The source of this TCR beta chain is a study of CD8 T cells in ankylosing spondylitis. Trimming removed 3 bases from V and 2 bases from J; junction bases left unmatched: 7. In germline, CDR1 is SGHTA, CDR2 FQGNSA. The CDR3 runs 17 residues. This clonotype was detected ten times or more. TCRdb reprocessed the 5' RACE reads with MiXCR, giving one entry per CDR3 protein. The sample holds 200,000 to 250,000 distinct CDR3 sequences, about 10% seen once. Source material: blood, either unsorted or a sorted T cell fraction (not recorded which). The source is a male donor with ankylosing spondylitis or in good health (not recorded which). The chain joins TRBV7-2 to TRBJ2-3; 11 bases align to TRBD2. The CDR3 region is CASSFSGGALPTDTQYF. The CDR3 DNA is TGTGCCAGCAGCTTTAGCGGGGGGGCCTTACCCACAGATACGCAGTATTTT. Looking up the rest from reference TRBV7-2 and TRBJ2-3 gives the full variable domain: GAGVSQSPSNKVTEKGKDVELRCDPISGHTALYWYRQSLGQGLEFLIYFQGNSAPDKSGLPSDRFSAERTGGSVSTLTIQRTQQEDSAVYLCASSFSGGALPTDTQYFGPGTRLTVL.